This section outlines one T cell receptor beta chain sequence together with its context. Authors' analysis steps: Reference gene primer amplification gave nucleated cell count estimates. Method: immunoSEQ multiplex PCR; TCRdb's copy keeps in-frame clones and lacks some. V, J and clone size are taken as reported in that table, and D and trimming were inferred from the DNA itself. The profile shows 250,000 or so clones, approximately 91% of them singletons. This specimen comes from a study of blood T cell repertoires in COVID-19. Study overall: Spain, Italy and the United States supplied samples that represented acute and convalescent COVID-19.

Enrollment of patients from Seattle took place during active infection, with longitudinal follow-up. Trimming took 3 bases from V and 0 from J, leaving 6 bases between them. The CDR3 has 14 amino acids. The germline V gene encodes CDR1 SGHDT and CDR2 YYEEEE. The sample was peripheral blood. The source is a man younger than 40 with COVID-19, enrolled during active disease. This chain joins TRBV5-6 and TRBJ2-2; D is perhaps TRBD2 (6 bases). CDR3 in DNA: TGTGCCAGCAGCTCGGGAGCGAACACCGGGGAGCTGTTTTTT. Amino acid sequence: CASSSGANTGELFF.